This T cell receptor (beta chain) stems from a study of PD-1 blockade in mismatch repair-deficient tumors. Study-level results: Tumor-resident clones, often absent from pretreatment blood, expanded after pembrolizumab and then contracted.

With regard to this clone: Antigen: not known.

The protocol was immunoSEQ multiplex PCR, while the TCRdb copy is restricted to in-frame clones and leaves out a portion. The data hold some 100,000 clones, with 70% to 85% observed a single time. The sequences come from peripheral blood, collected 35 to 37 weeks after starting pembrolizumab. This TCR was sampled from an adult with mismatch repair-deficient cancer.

The CDR3 region is CASSLLAGSPGEQFF. CDR3 nucleotides: TGTGCCAGCAGCCTGCTAGCGGGCTCCCCGGGTGAGCAGTTCTTC. V and J are TRBV4-2 and TRBJ2-1, with 8 bases matching TRBD2. Germline V CDR1 and CDR2: LGHNA, YNFKEQ. Germline trimming cut 4 bases from V and 9 bases from J; bases unmatched to any gene: 11. The CDR3 runs to 15 residues.